This T cell receptor (beta chain) emerged from a study of blood T cell repertoires in COVID-19. Study information: Sample material is recorded as cDNA or gDNA derived from T cells, B-cell-depleted T cells, or PBMCs.

The authors' processing: For nucleated cells, counts were estimated from reference gene primer amplification. This table comes from immunoSEQ multiplex PCR, and its TCRdb copy is limited to in-frame clones, with some not included. Clonal size and the V and J genes are those of that table, whereas D and trimming came from the DNA. The sample shows 200,000 to 250,000 clones, about four fifths of them seen only once. The CDR3 spans 16 residues. Germline V lookup: CDR1 ENHRY, CDR2 SYGVKD. After removal of 0 bases from V and 2 bases from J, the junction contained 2 bases not matched to a gene. The sequencing input was PBMCs or T cells enriched from blood (not recorded which). This TCR was recovered from a woman aged 40 to 55 who had recovered from COVID-19. The V and J genes are TRBV10-3 and TRBJ2-1, with 9 bases lining up with TRBD2. Written as DNA, the CDR3 is TGTGCCATCAGTGAGTCTTTAGCGGGAGCCTACAATGAGCAGTTCTTC. This codes for CAISESLAGAYNEQFF.